One and the same sample provided the 17 T cell receptor beta chains below, sequenced in a study of T cell repertoires in cytomegalovirus infection. No antigens are known for them. TCRdb itself ran the reads through MiXCR, one entry per CDR3 protein. This sample has some 920,000 distinct CDR3 sequences; less than 35% occur once, and the top ten carry roughly 13%. The material sequenced was cultured CD8+ T cells from PBMCs, taken from culture after CMV antigen stimulation. These receptor sequences come from a human donor in good health (CMV status not recorded). Some clones in this sample may be carry-over from other donors' samples.

V gene TRBV18 combines with J gene TRBJ2-7; no definite D call. The CDR3 is made up of 15 amino acids. From germline, CDR1 is KGHSH and CDR2 LQKENI. Between the trimmed V and J ends, which lost 3 bases and 7 bases, there was a span of 19 bases. As DNA, the CDR3 is TGTGCCAGCTCACCGAGTGGGGTTCCAGTTGATGAGCAGTACTTC. Its protein is CASSPSGVPVDEQYF.

This clonotype came up a few times. This chain uses TRBV15 with TRBJ1-5, with 7 bases lining up with TRBD1. CDR1 and CDR2 from the germline V gene are LNHNV and YYDKDF (reference sequence). The CDR3 extends over 14 amino acids. The junction had 2 bases not matched to a gene; V was cut back by 6 bases and J by 0 bases. Here the CDR3 DNA reads TGTGCCACCAGAGGGACAGATAGCAATCAGCCCCAGCATTTT. Encoded protein: CATRGTDSNQPQHF.

The J gene is TRBJ1-2, the V gene TRBV27; D might be TRBD1 (6 bases). V was cut by 10 bases and J by 3 bases, with 21 bases left in between. This CDR3 region has 15 residues. Germline lookup yields CDR1 MNHEY and CDR2 SMNVEV (reference sequence). The CDR3 reads CATYGNRVRDYGYTF. CDR3 coding DNA: TGTGCCACCTATGGGAACAGGGTGAGAGACTATGGCTACACCTTC.

The V call is TRBV4-1, the J call TRBJ1-2; 9 bases are shared with TRBD1. Germline CDR1 reads MGHRA; CDR2 reads YSYEKL. This CDR3 is built from 20 residues. After removal of 4 bases from V and 0 bases from J, the junction contained 18 bases not matched to a gene. The CDR3 region is CASSPRGSGTGIFPNYGYTF. CDR3 in DNA: TGCGCCAGCAGCCCCCGAGGATCCGGGACAGGGATCTTCCCTAACTATGGCTACACCTTC.

There are a few counts of this clonotype. The DNA for the CDR3 is TGTGCCAGCTCGTTCGTAGGGGGCATTCAGTACTTC. Residues: CASSFVGGIQYF. The genes are TRBV27 and TRBJ2-4; possible D gene TRBD1, 6 bases. Between the trimmed V and J ends, which lost 8 bases and 9 bases, there was a span of 14 bases. CDR1 MNHEY and CDR2 SMNVEV come from the germline V gene (reference sequence). This CDR3 spans 12 amino acids.

This clonotype was detected only a few times. The chain couples TRBV6-6 to TRBJ2-5; D possibly uses TRBD1 or TRBD2 (5 bases each). V was clipped by 6 bases and J by 2 bases, with 25 bases between them. The CDR3 covers 18 residues. Germline V gene data show CDR1 as MNHNY and CDR2 as SVGAGI (reference sequence). CDR3 residues: CASREASGRDVWQETQYF. The CDR3 DNA reads as TGTGCCAGCAGAGAGGCCTCGGGGCGCGATGTGTGGCAAGAGACCCAGTACTTC.

The V gene is TRBV29-1, the J gene TRBJ1-2; D gene uncertain. The germline gives CDR1 SQVTM, CDR2 ANQGSEA. With 3 bases removed from V and 0 bases from J, the gap between germline ends came to 8 bases. CDR3 length equals 13 residues. CDR3 residues: CSVDHEANYGYTF. The CDR3 nucleotides are TGCAGCGTTGATCATGAAGCTAACTATGGCTACACCTTC.

This clonotype was seen just once. A much larger clone differs by one base, so this may be a read error. The CDR3 region is CANSLAAGYNEQFF. CDR3 nucleotide sequence: TGTGCCAACAGCTTAGCTGCGGGATACAATGAGCAGTTCTTC. The chain combines TRBV11-1 with TRBJ2-1; weak D call: TRBD2 (6 bases). Germline V CDR1 and CDR2: SGHAT, FQDESV (reference sequence). The CDR3 is made up of 14 amino acids. The whole variable domain, remainder taken from reference TRBV11-1 and TRBJ2-1, is EAEVAQSPRYKITEKSQAVAFWCDPISGHATLYWYRQILGQGPELLVQFQDESVVDDSQLPKDRFSAERLKGVDSTLKIQPAELGDSAMYLCANSLAAGYNEQFFGPGTRLTVL.

This rearrangement joins TRBV24-1 to TRBJ2-1, with TRBD2 matching over 8 bases. CDR3 length: 15 residues. Germline CDR1 is KGHDR and CDR2 is SFDVKD. Trimming took 7 bases from V and 1 from J; bases not matched to a gene: 5. The CDR3 DNA reads TGTGCCACCAGGGCGGGGGGAAATTCCTACAATGAGCAGTTCTTC. Amino acids: CATRAGGNSYNEQFF.

With regard to this clonotype: A read error may be the cause here, since a much bigger clone is one base away. CDR3 sequence (DNA): TGTGCCAGCAGTTTAGAGAGCCAGGTGGACAATGAGCAGTTCTTC. Protein sequence: CASSLESQVDNEQFF. The V call is TRBV12-3 or TRBV12-4, the J call TRBJ2-1; no firm D call. There are 15 residues in the CDR3. Deletions cut 1 base from V and 5 bases from J, with 12 bases between.

This clonotype was detected a few times. This chain uses TRBV7-2 with TRBJ1-2, with 10 bases matching TRBD1. Germline values: CDR1 SGHTA, CDR2 FQGNSA. J gave up 8 bases and V 10 bases, and 22 bases lay outside the gene matches. This CDR3 contains 17 residues. The CDR3 sequence: CATQFKGEGTGVRGYTF. The CDR3 DNA sequence: TGTGCCACCCAGTTCAAAGGGGAGGGGACAGGGGTTCGCGGCTACACCTTC.

The V and J genes are TRBV11-1 and TRBJ2-7, with 9 bases aligning to TRBD1. Per the germline V gene, CDR1 is SGHAT and CDR2 is FQDESV (reference sequence). Trimming removed 6 bases from V and 2 bases from J; junction bases left unmatched: 5. The CDR3 is 14 amino acids. The CDR3 DNA reads TGTGCCAGCAGTAACAGGGGGCGACCCTACGAGCAGTACTTC. Amino acids: CASSNRGRPYEQYF.

V is TRBV3-1 and J is TRBJ2-7; D remains unclear. The CDR3 totals 15 residues. The germline V and J ends were trimmed by 0 bases and 5 bases, with 14 bases remaining between them. In germline, CDR1 is LGHDT, CDR2 YNNKEL (reference sequence). CDR3 coding DNA: TGTGCCAGCAGCCAAGAGGGTAGGTTCAGCGACGAGCAGTACTTC. Encoded protein: CASSQEGRFSDEQYF.

J is TRBJ2-1 and V is TRBV6-4; 11 bases line up with TRBD2. The length of the CDR3 is 15 residues. V lost 7 bases, J lost 4 bases, and 6 bases stayed unmatched. Per germline, CDR1 MRHNA and CDR2 SNTAGT. For the CDR3, the DNA is TGTGCCAGCACCGCACTAGCGGGGGAGTACAATGAGCAGTTCTTC. Protein: CASTALAGEYNEQFF.

This clonotype occurred once. Since a much larger clone is just one base distant, this may be a read error. The chain is built from TRBV7-3 and TRBJ1-1; no clear D gene. Per germline, CDR1 SGHTA and CDR2 FQGTGA. The CDR3 sequence is 14 residues long. The CDR3 DNA reads TGTGCCAGCAGCTTAGAGACCATGAACACTGAAGCTCTCTTT. Translating gives CASSLETMNTEALF.

This clonotype was recorded a few times. The chain couples TRBV6-5 to TRBJ1-1; D gene ambiguous. Germline assignment: CDR1 MNHEY and CDR2 SVGAGI. CDR3 length: 13 amino acids. V lost 2 bases to trimming and J lost 5 bases, with 9 bases between them. The CDR3 sequence: CASSYEGLTEAFF. As DNA, the CDR3 is TGTGCCAGCAGTTACGAGGGTCTTACTGAAGCTTTCTTT.

The gene calls are TRBV27 and TRBJ1-2; 7 bases align to TRBD1. Germline CDR1 MNHEY, CDR2 SMNVEV (reference sequence). The CDR3 runs 14 residues. V shed 3 bases and J 5 bases; nucleotides not matched to a gene: 6. The CDR3 sequence: CASSFLQGSYGYTF. DNA for the CDR3: TGTGCCAGCAGTTTTTTACAGGGGAGTTATGGCTACACCTTC.